The source of this TCR beta chain is a study of control samples from healthy donors and cancer patients. This table comes from immunoSEQ multiplex PCR, and its TCRdb copy is limited to in-frame clones, with some not included. This table holds around 80,000 clones, around 92% found once. The germline gives CDR1 SEHNR, CDR2 FQNEAQ (reference sequence). The CDR3 length is 14 residues. The V gene lost 1 base and the J gene lost 2 bases, with 7 bases spanning the gap. This sequence was found in a man aged 50-60 years in good health. The sample comprised blood. The chain uses TRBV7-9 and TRBJ2-3, with D perhaps matching TRBD1 (6 bases). The CDR3 bases are TGTGCCAGCAGCTTAGACAGGGACACAGATACGCAGTATTTT. This sequence encodes CASSLDRDTDTQYF.